Following are 10 T cell receptor beta chains from one sample sequenced in a study of cytomegalovirus exposure and HLA in healthy donors. The PCR employed 60 Vbeta primers together with 13 Jbeta primers. The table came from immunoSEQ multiplex PCR; TCRdb's copy has only in-frame clones and leaves some out. This table has over 150,000 clones, almost 85% appearing once. What was sequenced was PBMCs. Receptors originate from a girl under 18 in good health and CMV-seropositive.

V is TRBV19 and J is TRBJ2-2; tentatively, D is TRBD1 (5 bases). V gave up 6 bases and J gave up 2 bases, with 16 bases separating them. There are 16 residues in the CDR3. Per germline, CDR1 LNHDA and CDR2 SQIVND (reference sequence). CDR3 region: CASSRVRVINTGELFF. The CDR3 coding sequence is TGTGCCAGTAGCAGGGTCCGGGTTATAAACACCGGGGAGCTGTTTTTT.

V usage is TRBV5-6 and J usage is TRBJ2-5; 7 bases are shared with TRBD1. V lost 2 bases and J lost 5; bases outside the gene matches: 15. From germline, CDR1 is SGHDT and CDR2 YYEEEE. This CDR3 has 17 residues. As DNA, the CDR3 is TGTGCCAGCAGCTTCTACCCGGGACAGATTACGGGGGAGACCCAGTACTTC. Translation gives CASSFYPGQITGETQYF.

This chain uses TRBV7-9 with TRBJ2-1; TRBD1 is a possible D gene (6 bases). V was pared by 5 bases and J by 3 bases, with 11 bases between. The CDR3 has 14 amino acids. The germline V gene has CDR1 SEHNR and CDR2 FQNEAQ (reference sequence). CDR3 in DNA: TGTGCCAGCAGCATCCAGGGGAACTACAATGAGCAGTTCTTC. It translates to CASSIQGNYNEQFF. Full variable domain (rest looked up from reference TRBV7-9 and TRBJ2-1): DTGVSQNPRHKITKRGQNVTFRCDPISEHNRLYWYRQTLGQGPEFLTYFQNEAQLEKSRLLSDRFSAERPKGSFSTLEIQRTEQGDSAMYLCASSIQGNYNEQFFGPGTRLTVL.

The rearrangement joins TRBV5-1 to TRBJ2-3; 10 bases line up with TRBD1. This CDR3 comprises 13 residues. Germline V CDR1 and CDR2: SGHRS, YFSETQ. The V and J ends lost 10 bases and 2 bases, in that order; junction bases with no gene match: 4. For the CDR3, the DNA is TGCGCCTCCGGGACAGGGGACACAGATACGCAGTATTTT. Translated, it gives CASGTGDTDTQYF.

The count of this clone is one. The genes are TRBV9 and TRBJ2-2; D not certain. Trimming removed 4 bases from V and 0 bases from J, with 16 bases in between. Germline V gene lookup returns CDR1 SGDLS and CDR2 YYNGEE. The CDR3 sequence is 17 residues long. CDR3 in amino acids: CASSPLRSQPNTGELFF. CDR3 DNA: TGTGCCAGCAGCCCCCTCCGGTCACAGCCGAACACCGGGGAGCTGTTTTTT.

V is TRBV9 and J is TRBJ2-1; D possibly corresponds to TRBD2 (6 bases). V lost 0 bases and J 8 bases, leaving 9 bases between the germline ends. Germline CDR1 and CDR2: SGDLS and YYNGEE. This CDR3 is 13 amino acids long. Written as DNA, the CDR3 is TGTGCCAGCAGCGTAGCTACGGGGGATGAGCAGTTCTTC. This gives the protein CASSVATGDEQFF.

The chain links TRBV18 to TRBJ2-3; a weak D match, TRBD2 (7 bases). Germline CDR1 and CDR2: KGHSH and LQKENI. This CDR3 contains 15 residues. V lost 2 bases to trimming and J lost 10 bases, with 19 bases between them. The CDR3: CASSPVGGADEAQYF. Here the CDR3 DNA reads TGTGCCAGCTCACCAGTGGGGGGGGCCGATGAAGCGCAGTATTTT.

J is TRBJ1-1 and V is TRBV9; tentative D call: TRBD1 (6 bases). Trimming stripped 0 bases from V and 9 bases from J, with 15 bases between. The length of the CDR3 is 14 residues. From germline, CDR1 is SGDLS and CDR2 YYNGEE. The CDR3 protein is CASSVVGRGDQAFF. DNA of the CDR3: TGTGCCAGCAGCGTAGTGGGCAGGGGCGATCAAGCTTTCTTT.

The chain links TRBV5-4 to TRBJ2-7; D possibly corresponds to TRBD2 (6 bases). The CDR3 spans 14 residues. Between the trimmed V and J ends, which lost 2 bases and 7 bases, there was a span of 16 bases. Germline V gives CDR1 SGHNT, CDR2 YYREEE (reference sequence). CDR3 sequence: CASSFLEGRGEQYF. In DNA form, the CDR3 reads TGTGCCAGCAGCTTTCTGGAGGGGAGAGGTGAGCAGTACTTC.

The rearrangement links TRBV13 to TRBJ2-1; TRBD2 agrees at 10 bases. Germline V gene data show CDR1 as PRHDT and CDR2 as FYEKMQ (reference sequence). V lost 4 bases, J lost 0 bases, and 3 bases stayed unmatched. The length of the CDR3 is 16 residues. The CDR3 DNA follows: TGTGCCAGCAGCTCTGTAGCGGGGGGCTCCTACAATGAGCAGTTCTTC. Translated, it gives CASSSVAGGSYNEQFF.